The text below deals with one T cell receptor beta chain. Its antigen is undetermined. This record belongs to a study of spatial heterogeneity in lung cancer. Findings and caveats of the study: Resection blood, more than follow-up blood, showed ubiquitous expanded tumor TCRs.

Unmatched junction bases numbered 15, after V lost 5 bases and J lost 10 bases. CDR1 is MDHEN and CDR2 is SYDVKM in the germline V gene. The CDR3 is 16 residues long. As for time point: blood at routine non-recurrence follow-up after resection. Each molecule of TCR cDNA was tagged with one unique molecular identifier. TCRdb ran MiXCR on the 5' RACE reads and lists one entry per CDR3 protein. The sample holds approximately 30,000 distinct CDR3 sequences, 8.5% to 12% seen once. The J gene is TRBJ2-1, the V gene TRBV28; 9 bases are shared with TRBD2. The material was PBMCs, obtained at follow-up. The clonotype was recovered from a female donor with early-stage non-small cell lung cancer. The CDR3 reads CASSLELAGSLREQFF. CDR3 DNA: TGTGCCAGCAGTCTAGAGCTAGCGGGGAGCCTACGGGAGCAGTTCTTC.